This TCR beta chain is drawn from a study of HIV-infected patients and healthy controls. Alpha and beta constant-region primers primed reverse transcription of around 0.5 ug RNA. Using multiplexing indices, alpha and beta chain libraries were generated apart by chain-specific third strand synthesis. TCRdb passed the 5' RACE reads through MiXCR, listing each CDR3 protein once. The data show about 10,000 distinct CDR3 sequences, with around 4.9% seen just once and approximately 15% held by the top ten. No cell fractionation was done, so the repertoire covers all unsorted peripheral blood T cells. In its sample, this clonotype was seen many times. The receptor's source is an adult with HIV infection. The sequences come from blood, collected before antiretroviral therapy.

Here the CDR3 reads CASKDGGETDTQYF. The CDR3 nucleotides read TGTGCCAGTAAGGACGGGGGGGAAACAGATACGCAGTATTTT. This rearrangement joins TRBV19 to TRBJ2-3; 8 nucleotides match TRBD2. V dropped 7 bases and J dropped 3; count of bases not matched to a gene: 6. Looked up from germline, CDR1 is LNHDA and CDR2 is SQIVND (reference sequence). The CDR3 is 14 amino acids.